Below, 17 T cell receptor beta chains from the same sample are listed, as sequenced in a study of cytomegalovirus exposure and HLA in healthy donors. Sequencing used immunoSEQ multiplex PCR; TCRdb keeps in-frame clones, though not all of them. This table has roughly 330,000 clones, 75% to 90% appearing once. The sample was PBMCs. The receptor source for this set is a woman younger than 45 in good health and CMV-seropositive.

The table lists this clone with a few counts. The chain links TRBV6-1 to TRBJ1-6; 9 bases fit TRBD1. CDR3 length: 12 residues. CDR1 is MNHNS and CDR2 is SASEGT in the germline V gene. V lost 9 bases and J lost 9; bases outside the gene matches: 3. This CDR3 is CASWTGASPLHF. The CDR3 coding sequence is TGTGCCAGTTGGACAGGGGCTTCACCCCTCCACTTT.

The chain joins TRBV27 to TRBJ1-6; TRBD1 agrees at 7 bases. CDR1 and CDR2 from the germline V gene are MNHEY and SMNVEV (reference sequence). The CDR3 is 14 amino acids. V lost 5 bases, J lost 7 bases, and 5 bases stayed unmatched. Written as DNA, the CDR3 is TGTGCCAGCAGTGTCCGGGACAGCAATTCACCCCTCCACTTT. Translated, it gives CASSVRDSNSPLHF.

This chain joins TRBV6-5 and TRBJ1-2; D ambiguous. CDR3 length: 15 residues. Germline CDR1 reads MNHEY; CDR2 reads SVGAGI. V was clipped by 5 bases and J by 2 bases, with 15 bases between them. CDR3 sequence reads: CASSTSGYPNYGYTF. The DNA of the CDR3 is TGTGCCAGCAGTACGAGTGGGTATCCCAACTATGGCTACACCTTC.

The chain uses TRBV7-7 and TRBJ2-1, with 8 positions matching TRBD1. The CDR3 is 12 amino acids. Germline loops: CDR1 SSHAT, CDR2 FNYEAQ (reference sequence). The CDR3 bases are TGTACCACCCGACAGGGGCTGGATGAGCAGTTCTTC. It translates to CTTRQGLDEQFF.

V usage is TRBV7-9 and J usage is TRBJ2-4; possibly TRBD1 for D (5 bases). V was clipped by 6 bases and J by 5 bases, with 17 bases between them. There are 15 residues in the CDR3. Looked up from germline, CDR1 is SEHNR and CDR2 is FQNEAQ (reference sequence). CDR3 sequence reads: CASSDSNEGENIQYF. The CDR3 DNA reads as TGTGCCAGCAGTGATAGTAATGAAGGGGAAAACATTCAGTACTTC.

CDR3 loop: CASFLGTEAFF. For the CDR3, the DNA is TGTGCCAGCTTCTTGGGCACTGAAGCTTTCTTT. The V and J genes are TRBV6-5 and TRBJ1-1; no definite D call. CDR3 size: 11 residues. From germline, CDR1 is MNHEY and CDR2 SVGAGI. V was shortened by 8 bases and J by 4 bases, with 8 bases between the two germline ends.

In its sample, this clone was seen once. V is TRBV9 and J is TRBJ2-5; TRBD2 aligns across 11 bases. V was pared by 0 bases and J by 3 bases, with 7 bases of the junction left unmatched. The CDR3 sequence is 17 residues long. From germline, CDR1 is SGDLS and CDR2 YYNGEE. In nucleotides, the CDR3 is TGTGCCAGCAGCGTAGACGGGACTAGCGGATTGAAAGAGACCCAGTACTTC. It specifies CASSVDGTSGLKETQYF.

This chain joins TRBV2 and TRBJ2-5; TRBD2 matches at 9 bases. This CDR3 spans 16 amino acids. After removal of 2 bases from V and 3 bases from J, the junction contained 7 bases not matched to a gene. CDR1 is SNHLY, CDR2 FYNNEI, per germline. Here the CDR3 reads CASSEIRLAEEETQYF. CDR3 DNA: TGTGCCAGCAGTGAAATACGACTAGCGGAAGAAGAGACCCAGTACTTC.

This chain joins TRBV4-3 and TRBJ2-1; 11 bases are a match to TRBD2. The CDR3 covers 19 residues. In germline, CDR1 is LGHNA, CDR2 YSLEER. The V segment lost 2 bases and the J segment 0 bases; nucleotides outside the gene matches: 9. The DNA for the CDR3 is TGCGCCAGCAGCCAATTTACTAGCGGGAGTTTAAGCTCCTACAATGAGCAGTTCTTC. It encodes CASSQFTSGSLSSYNEQFF.

The V call is TRBV6-6, the J call TRBJ1-4, with unresolved D. V shed 2 bases and J shed 8 bases, with 9 bases lying between them. This CDR3 contains 13 residues. CDR1 and CDR2 from the germline V gene are MNHNY and SVGAGI (reference sequence). CDR3 coding DNA: TGTGCCAGCAGTTACCTTAACGGCGAAAAACTGTTTTTT. Protein product: CASSYLNGEKLFF.

The chain carries TRBV7-3 and TRBJ2-3, with 8 positions matching TRBD2. Germline values: CDR1 SGHTA, CDR2 FQGTGA. This CDR3 is built from 16 residues. After removal of 1 base from V and 2 bases from J, the junction contained 5 bases not matched to a gene. The CDR3, as DNA: TGTGCCAGCAGCTTAATTGGCGGGGGGAACACAGATACGCAGTATTTT. It codes for CASSLIGGGNTDTQYF.

This clone was picked up a small number of times. The chain joins TRBV18 to TRBJ1-4; no clear D gene. Per the germline V gene, CDR1 is KGHSH and CDR2 is LQKENI. Trimming took 3 bases from V and 8 from J, leaving 7 bases between them. The CDR3 has 12 residues. This chain's CDR3 is CASSPLGEKLFF. CDR3 nucleotide sequence: TGTGCCAGCTCACCCCTTGGGGAAAAACTGTTTTTT.

The chain carries TRBV2 and TRBJ2-5; D is perhaps TRBD1 or TRBD2 (5 bases each). The CDR3 sequence is 12 residues long. Between the trimmed V and J ends, which lost 7 bases and 5 bases, there was a span of 11 bases. Germline assignment: CDR1 SNHLY and CDR2 FYNNEI. The CDR3 loop is CASIGGMETQYF. The CDR3, as DNA: TGTGCCAGCATTGGGGGAATGGAGACCCAGTACTTC.

This chain joins TRBV28 and TRBJ1-5; 11 nucleotides line up with TRBD1. This CDR3 spans 17 amino acids. The V and J ends lost 9 bases and 0 bases, in that order; junction bases with no gene match: 10. CDR1 and CDR2 (germline): MDHEN, SYDVKM. CDR3 in DNA: TGTGCCAGTGCCGGGACAGGGGGTGGACTTAGCAATCAGCCCCAGCATTTT. Protein product: CASAGTGGGLSNQPQHF.

The chain combines TRBV5-1 with TRBJ2-1; TRBD1 aligns across 8 bases. The CDR3 is made up of 15 amino acids. The junction had 10 bases not matched to a gene; V was cut back by 6 bases and J by 5 bases. Per the germline V gene, CDR1 is SGHRS and CDR2 is YFSETQ. This chain's CDR3 is CASTVGAGGNNEQFF. DNA for the CDR3: TGCGCCAGCACCGTAGGGGCAGGGGGCAACAATGAGCAGTTCTTC. Combining the CDR3 with reference TRBV5-1 and TRBJ2-1 gives the whole variable domain KAGVTQTPRYLIKTRGQQVTLSCSPISGHRSVSWYQQTPGQGLQFLFEYFSETQRNKGNFPGRFSGRQFSNSRSEMNVSTLELGDSALYLCASTVGAGGNNEQFFGPGTRLTVL.

The CDR3 region is CASSLFDRTLSAEAFF. For the CDR3, the DNA is TGTGCCAGCAGCTTGTTTGACAGAACCCTGAGTGCTGAAGCTTTCTTT. The chain has TRBV5-6 and TRBJ1-1; a possible D gene is TRBD1 (5 bases). The CDR3 totals 16 residues. Trimming pared 1 base from V and 6 bases from J, leaving 19 bases between. Germline values: CDR1 SGHDT, CDR2 YYEEEE.

In this sample, this clone turned up once. V gene TRBV30 combines with J gene TRBJ2-5, with D uncertain. Germline V gene sequence: CDR1 GTSNPN, CDR2 SVGIG (reference sequence). V was shortened by 0 bases and J by 5 bases, with 7 bases between the two germline ends. This CDR3 has 12 residues. CDR3 bases: TGTGCCTGGAGTGTAATCGAGGAGACCCAGTACTTC. Amino acids: CAWSVIEETQYF. The complete variable domain, with remaining parts taken from reference TRBV30 and TRBJ2-5, reads SQTIHQWPATLVQPVGSPLSLECTVEGTSNPNLYWYRQAAGRGLQLLFYSVGIGQISSEVPQNLSASRPQDRQFILSSKKLLLSDSGFYLCAWSVIEETQYFGPGTRLLVL.